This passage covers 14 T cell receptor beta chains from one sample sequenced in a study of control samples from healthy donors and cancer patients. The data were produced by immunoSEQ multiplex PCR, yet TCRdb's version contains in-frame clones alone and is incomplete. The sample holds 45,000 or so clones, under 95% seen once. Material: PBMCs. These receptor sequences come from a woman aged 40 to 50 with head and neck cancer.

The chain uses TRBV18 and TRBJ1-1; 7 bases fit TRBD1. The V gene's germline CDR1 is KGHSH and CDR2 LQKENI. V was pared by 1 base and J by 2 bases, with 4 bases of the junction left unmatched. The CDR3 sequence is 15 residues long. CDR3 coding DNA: TGTGCCAGCTCACCACAGGGGGCCTTAAACACTGAAGCTTTCTTT. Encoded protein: CASSPQGALNTEAFF.

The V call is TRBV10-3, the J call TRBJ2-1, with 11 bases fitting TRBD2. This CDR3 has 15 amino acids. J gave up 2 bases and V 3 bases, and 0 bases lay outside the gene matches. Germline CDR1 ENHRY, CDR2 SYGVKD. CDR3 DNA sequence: TGTGCCATCAGTGATAGCGGGAGGGCCTACAATGAGCAGTTCTTC. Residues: CAISDSGRAYNEQFF.

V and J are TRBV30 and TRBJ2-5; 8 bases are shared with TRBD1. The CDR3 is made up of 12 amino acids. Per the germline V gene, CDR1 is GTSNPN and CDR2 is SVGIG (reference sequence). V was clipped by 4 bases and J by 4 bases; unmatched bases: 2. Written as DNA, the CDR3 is TGTGCCTGGACAGGGGGCAGAGAGACCCAGTACTTC. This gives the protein CAWTGGRETQYF.

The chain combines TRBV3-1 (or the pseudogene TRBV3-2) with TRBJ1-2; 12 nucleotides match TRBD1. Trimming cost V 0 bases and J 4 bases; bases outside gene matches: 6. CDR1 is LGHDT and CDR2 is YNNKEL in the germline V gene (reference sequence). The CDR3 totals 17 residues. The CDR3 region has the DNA TGTGCCAGCAGCCAAGAGGGACAGGGGGCTATCGGCTATGGCTACACCTTC. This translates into CASSQEGQGAIGYGYTF.

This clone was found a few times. In nucleotides, the CDR3 is TGTGCCACCAGTGCGACAGGGGTGCATCAGCCCCAGCATTTT. The encoded protein is CATSATGVHQPQHF. The chain uses TRBV24-1 and TRBJ1-5; 8 bases match TRBD1. The CDR3 loop spans 14 amino acids. The J segment lost 5 bases and the V segment lost 5 bases, leaving 4 bases of the junction unmatched. Germline V CDR1 and CDR2: KGHDR, SFDVKD.

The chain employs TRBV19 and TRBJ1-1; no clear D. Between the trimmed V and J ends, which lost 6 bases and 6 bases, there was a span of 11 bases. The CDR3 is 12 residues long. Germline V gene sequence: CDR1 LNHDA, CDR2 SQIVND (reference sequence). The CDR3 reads CASSPTGAEAFF. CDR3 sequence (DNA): TGTGCCAGTAGCCCGACCGGGGCTGAAGCTTTCTTT. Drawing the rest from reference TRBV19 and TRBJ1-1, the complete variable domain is DGGITQSPKYLFRKEGQNVTLSCEQNLNHDAMYWYRQDPGQGLRLIYYSQIVNDFQKGDIAEGYSVSREKKESFPLTVTSAQKNPTAFYLCASSPTGAEAFFGQGTRLTVV.

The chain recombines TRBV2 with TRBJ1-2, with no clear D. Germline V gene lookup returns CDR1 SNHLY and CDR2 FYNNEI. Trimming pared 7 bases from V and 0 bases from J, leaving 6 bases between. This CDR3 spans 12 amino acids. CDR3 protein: CASIRANYGYTF. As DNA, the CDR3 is TGTGCCAGCATCCGAGCTAACTATGGCTACACCTTC.

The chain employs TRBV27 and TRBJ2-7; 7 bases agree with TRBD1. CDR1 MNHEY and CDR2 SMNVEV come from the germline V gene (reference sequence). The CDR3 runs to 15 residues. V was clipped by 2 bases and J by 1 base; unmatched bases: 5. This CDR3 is CASSLRGQGSYEQYF. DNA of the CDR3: TGTGCCAGCAGTTTAAGGGGGCAGGGATCCTACGAGCAGTACTTC.

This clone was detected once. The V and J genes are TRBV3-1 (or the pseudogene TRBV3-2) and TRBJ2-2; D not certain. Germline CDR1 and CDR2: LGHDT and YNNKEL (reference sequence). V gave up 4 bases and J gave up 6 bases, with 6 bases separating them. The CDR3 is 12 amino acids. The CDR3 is CASSPLSGELFF. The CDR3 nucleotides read TGTGCCAGCAGCCCCTTATCCGGGGAGCTGTTTTTT.

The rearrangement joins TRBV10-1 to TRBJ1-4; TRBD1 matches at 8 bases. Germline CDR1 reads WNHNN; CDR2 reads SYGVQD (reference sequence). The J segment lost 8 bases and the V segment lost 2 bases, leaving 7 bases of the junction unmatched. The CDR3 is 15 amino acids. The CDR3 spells CASSEGQGRREKLFF. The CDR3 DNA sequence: TGCGCCAGCAGTGAGGGACAGGGACGAAGGGAAAAACTGTTTTTT.

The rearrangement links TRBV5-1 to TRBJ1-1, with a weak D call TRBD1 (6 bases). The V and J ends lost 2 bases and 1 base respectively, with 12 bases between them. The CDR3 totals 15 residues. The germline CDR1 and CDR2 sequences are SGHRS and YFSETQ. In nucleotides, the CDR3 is TGCGCCAGCAGCTTCCGGGGGGCGCGGAACACTGAAGCTTTCTTT. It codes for CASSFRGARNTEAFF.

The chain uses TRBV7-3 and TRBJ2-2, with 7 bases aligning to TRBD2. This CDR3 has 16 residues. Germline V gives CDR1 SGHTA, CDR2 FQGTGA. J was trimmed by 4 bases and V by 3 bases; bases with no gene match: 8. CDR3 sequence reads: CASSFHAGVGTGELFF. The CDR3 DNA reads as TGTGCCAGCAGCTTCCACGCGGGAGTGGGCACCGGGGAGCTGTTTTTT.

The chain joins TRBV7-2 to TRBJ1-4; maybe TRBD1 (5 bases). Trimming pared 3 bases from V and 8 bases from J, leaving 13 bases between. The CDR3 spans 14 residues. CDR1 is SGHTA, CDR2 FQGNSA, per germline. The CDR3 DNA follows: TGTGCCAGCAGCTTCCGGGACGTGGGGGAAAAACTGTTTTTT. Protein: CASSFRDVGEKLFF.

CDR3 sequence reads: CASPWGSGTEAFF. The DNA of the CDR3 is TGTGCCAGCCCTTGGGGGTCGGGCACTGAAGCTTTCTTT. This chain joins TRBV6-5 and TRBJ1-1; possible D gene TRBD1, 5 bases. The CDR3 has 13 amino acids. V was shortened by 8 bases and J by 4 bases, with 14 bases between the two germline ends. Looked up from germline, CDR1 is MNHEY and CDR2 is SVGAGI.